The entry below describes one T cell receptor beta chain. There is no known antigen for this receptor. The record has no base qualities; no much larger clone is one base away. The CDR3 starts with the cysteine, ends with the phenylalanine, and has 13 residues. The only DNA kept is the CDR3, 39 bases in frame from the first base. CDR1 and CDR2, per the germline V gene (reference sequence), are LNHDA and SQIVND. Cut back by 7 bases and 4 bases, the V and J ends lie 8 bases apart. The library came from the immunoSEQ multiplex PCR assay. Held by TCRdb, this immuneACCESS table contains in-frame sequences only and omits some clones. Under half of the omission traces to an unresolved V gene where checked; the cause of the rest is unknown. The sample yields roughly 120,000 clones; roughly 95% were counted once. Together, the top ten hold less than 4% of the sample. The data were taken from a study of control samples from healthy donors and cancer patients (dated by TCRdb to 2018 to 2020).

The sequencing sample was made of blood. This clonotype was obtained from a man aged 30 to 39 in good health. The chain is encoded by TRBV19 joined to TRBJ1-6, with the D gene uncertain. The CDR3 reads CASTLGYNSPLHF. Here is the DNA: TGTGCCAGTACCCTGGGGTATAATTCACCCCTCCACTTT.